The rows below give T cell receptor beta chains drawn from one sample of a study of blood T cell repertoires in COVID-19. Measured with immunoSEQ multiplex PCR; TCRdb has only the in-frame clones, and not every one. Altogether about 51,000 clones are present, 70% to 90% being singletons, with the ten largest covering more than 2.5%. Input material: peripheral blood. These receptors came from a man aged 45-65 years with active COVID-19. The CDR3 runs from the conserved cysteine through the conserved F or W. The order of the fields is J gene, clone size, V gene, D gene, CDR3 protein, CDR3 DNA. D genes are given only for firm matches. Size tells how often a clone was seen (once, few, many) or the class of an expanded clone, and some rows leave it out.

TRBJ2-3,once,TRBV5-1,TRBD2,CASSLGDGTTAPDTQYF,TGCGCCAGCAGCTTGGGGGATGGGACTACGGCCCCAGATACGCAGTATTTT
TRBJ2-1,NA,TRBV5-1,TRBD1,CASSSIGGREQFF,TGCGCCAGCAGCTCCATAGGGGGCCGGGAGCAGTTCTTC
TRBJ1-5,NA,TRBV9,NA,CASSVAGGRNQPQHF,TGTGCCAGCAGCGTAGCCGGGGGGCGAAATCAGCCCCAGCATTTT
TRBJ1-4,NA,TRBV6-6,TRBD1,CASSQGQEREKLFF,TGTGCCAGCAGCCAGGGACAGGAACGAGAAAAACTGTTTTTT
TRBJ2-4,NA,TRBV6-5,NA,CASSYVGGSKNIQYF,TGTGCCAGCAGTTACGTTGGGGGCTCAAAAAACATTCAGTACTTC
TRBJ1-3,NA,TRBV6-5,NA,CASSYLPGGGNTIYF,TGTGCCAGCAGTTACCTACCCGGAGGAGGAAACACCATATATTTT
TRBJ2-3,NA,TRBV3-1/TRBV3-2,TRBD1,CASSLGTVQGPQYF,TGTGCCAGCAGCCTGGGGACAGTTCAGGGTCCGCAGTATTTT
TRBJ1-6,NA,TRBV7-8,NA,CASTIMEQNLNSPLHF,TGTGCCAGCACCATAATGGAACAGAACTTAAATTCACCCCTCCACTTT
TRBJ1-4,few,TRBV27,NA,CASSYGMGEKLFF,TGTGCCAGCAGCTACGGGATGGGAGAAAAACTGTTTTTT
TRBJ2-1,NA,TRBV15,TRBD2,CATSRDRGGYNEQFF,TGTGCCACCAGCAGAGATCGGGGGGGCTACAATGAGCAGTTCTTC
TRBJ2-5,NA,TRBV4-3,NA,CASSQDLYQAETQYF,TGCGCCAGCAGCCAAGATTTGTACCAGGCAGAGACCCAGTACTTC
TRBJ1-2,NA,TRBV7-2,TRBD1,CASSDGGQGVYGYTF,TGTGCCAGCAGCGATGGAGGACAGGGAGTCTATGGCTACACCTTC
TRBJ1-4,NA,TRBV6-5,TRBD1,CASSYSGGRGSEKLFF,TGTGCCAGCAGTTACTCCGGGGGCAGGGGGAGTGAAAAACTGTTTTTT
TRBJ2-1,NA,TRBV9,NA,CASSNVRNEQFF,TGTGCCAGCAGCAATGTTCGCAATGAGCAGTTCTTC
TRBJ1-1,NA,TRBV14,TRBD1,CASSPLGTVNTEAFF,TGTGCCAGCAGCCCGCTAGGGACAGTGAACACTGAAGCTTTCTTT
TRBJ2-1,NA,TRBV2,NA,CASTGLGNEQFF,TGTGCCAGCACCGGACTGGGCAATGAGCAGTTCTTC
TRBJ2-5,NA,TRBV15,NA,CATSSRRAKETQYF,TGTGCCACCAGCAGTCGGAGGGCCAAGGAGACCCAGTACTTC
TRBJ1-5,NA,TRBV11-2,NA,CASSPSPQVNQPQHF,TGTGCCAGCAGCCCAAGTCCCCAGGTCAATCAGCCCCAGCATTTT
TRBJ1-1,NA,TRBV5-4,NA,CASSLAAGPNTEAFF,TGTGCCAGCAGCTTGGCGGCAGGGCCCAACACTGAAGCTTTCTTT
TRBJ1-1,NA,TRBV6-5,TRBD1,CASSYAQGATEAFF,TGTGCCAGCAGTTACGCCCAGGGGGCGACTGAAGCTTTCTTT
TRBJ2-3,NA,TRBV3-1/TRBV3-2,TRBD2,CASSQLAGGRSSDTQYF,TGTGCCAGCAGCCAACTAGCGGGGGGGCGGAGTTCAGATACGCAGTATTTT
TRBJ2-5,NA,TRBV20-1,NA,CSASGVTEQETQYF,TGCAGTGCTAGTGGGGTAACGGAGCAAGAGACCCAGTACTTC
TRBJ1-1,NA,TRBV7-9,TRBD1,CASSARQGGKAFF,TGTGCCAGCAGCGCCAGACAGGGTGGTAAAGCTTTCTTT
TRBJ2-7,NA,TRBV7-3,NA,CASSPSRQVVTYEQYF,TGTGCCAGCAGCCCAAGCAGACAGGTGGTGACCTACGAGCAGTACTTC
TRBJ1-1,NA,TRBV4-2,NA,CASSQDWNTEAFF,TGTGCCAGCAGCCAAGACTGGAACACTGAAGCTTTCTTT
TRBJ1-5,NA,TRBV7-2,NA,CASSSGGVYQPQHF,TGTGCCAGCAGCTCGGGAGGGGTTTATCAGCCCCAGCATTTT
TRBJ2-7,few,TRBV7-9,NA,CASSLDPREQYF,TGTGCCAGCAGCTTAGACCCGCGGGAGCAGTACTTC
TRBJ1-5,NA,TRBV10-3,NA,CAISEEGHYQPQHF,TGTGCCATCAGTGAGGAGGGACATTATCAGCCCCAGCATTTT
TRBJ2-5,NA,TRBV6-5,NA,CASSLGPLSQETQYF,TGTGCCAGCAGTTTGGGGCCACTCTCCCAAGAGACCCAGTACTTC
TRBJ1-2,NA,TRBV19,NA,CASSRQDVGGYTF,TGTGCCAGTAGTAGACAGGATGTCGGTGGCTACACCTTC
TRBJ2-2,once,TRBV4-2,NA,CASSPTTFSNTGELFF,TGTGCCAGCAGTCCTACGACATTCTCGAACACCGGGGAGCTGTTTTTT
TRBJ1-1,NA,TRBV19,NA,CASKFRRESGRTEAFF,TGTGCCAGTAAGTTTCGGAGGGAATCGGGGCGGACTGAAGCTTTCTTT
TRBJ1-2,NA,TRBV7-9,TRBD1,CASSPWDRRNYGYTF,TGTGCCAGCAGCCCCTGGGACAGGAGAAACTATGGCTACACCTTC
TRBJ2-1,NA,TRBV7-9,TRBD2,CASSPGGTSGGYNEQFF,TGTGCCAGCAGCCCGGGGGGCACTAGCGGGGGCTACAATGAGCAGTTCTTC
TRBJ2-2,medium-sized,TRBV7-9,TRBD2,CASSQPYQREPTGELFF,TGTGCCAGCAGCCAGCCCTACCAGCGGGAGCCCACCGGGGAGCTGTTTTTT
TRBJ2-3,once,TRBV4-3,TRBD2,CASSQEVSGEAQYF,TGCGCCAGCAGCCAAGAAGTTAGCGGGGAAGCGCAGTATTTT
TRBJ2-2,NA,TRBV9,TRBD2,CASSVASGSNTGELFF,TGTGCCAGCAGCGTAGCTAGCGGGAGTAACACCGGGGAGCTGTTTTTT
TRBJ1-1,NA,TRBV11-2,TRBD1,CASGQGAFTEAFF,TGTGCCAGCGGACAGGGGGCGTTCACTGAAGCTTTCTTT
TRBJ1-2,NA,TRBV5-1,TRBD1,CASSLTGTGNGYTF,TGCGCCAGCAGCTTAACCGGGACAGGGAATGGCTACACCTTC
TRBJ2-2,NA,TRBV11-2,NA,CASSAVAATGELFF,TGTGCCAGCAGCGCCGTAGCGGCCACCGGGGAGCTGTTTTTT
TRBJ2-3,NA,TRBV6-6,NA,CASSYRLALTDTQYF,TGTGCCAGCAGTTACAGGCTAGCCCTCACAGATACGCAGTATTTT